This TCR beta chain stems from a study of blood T cell repertoires in COVID-19. Study as a whole: Samples representing acute and convalescent COVID-19 were sourced from the United States, Italy and Spain. In each case, the material was cDNA or gDNA derived from T cells, B-cell-depleted T cells, or PBMCs.

This clone has a handful of counts. In the study's own analysis: By means of reference gene primer amplification, nucleated cell counts were estimated. Sequencing used immunoSEQ multiplex PCR; TCRdb keeps in-frame clones, though not all of them. Clone size and V and J calls were adopted from that table, with D and trimming inferred from the DNA. This sample has roughly 70,000 clones, with 85% to 90% found just once. The trim removed 5 bases at V and 2 bases at J, leaving 6 bases unmatched. The CDR3 spans 15 residues. Germline-derived CDR1 and CDR2 are SEHNR and FQNEAQ (reference sequence). This clonotype was sampled from a woman of 80 years or more with active COVID-19. The J gene is TRBJ2-5, the V gene TRBV7-9; 9 nucleotides match TRBD1. The sample consisted of peripheral blood. The CDR3 reads CASSPTGGWQETQYF. The CDR3 bases are TGTGCCAGCAGCCCGACAGGGGGATGGCAAGAGACCCAGTACTTC.